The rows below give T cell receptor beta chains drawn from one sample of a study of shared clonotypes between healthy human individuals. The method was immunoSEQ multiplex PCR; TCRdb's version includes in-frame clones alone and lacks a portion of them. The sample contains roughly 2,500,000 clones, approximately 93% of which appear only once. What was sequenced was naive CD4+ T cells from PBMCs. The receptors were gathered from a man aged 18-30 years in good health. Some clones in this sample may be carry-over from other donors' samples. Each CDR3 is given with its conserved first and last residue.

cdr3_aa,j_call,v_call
CASSLGTAPYEQYF,TRBJ2-7,TRBV4-1
CASSSWDTNYEQYF,TRBJ2-7,TRBV6-6
CANRGRGRTDTQYF,TRBJ2-3,TRBV7-2
CASGPLAGVANVLTF,TRBJ2-6,TRBV5-1
CASSFRGGSSYNEQFF,TRBJ2-1,TRBV6-5
CASSLDGTQNTEAFF,TRBJ1-1,TRBV7-8
CASSTRTGTDTQYF,TRBJ2-3,TRBV5-1
CASSSGQTKSNQPQHF,TRBJ1-5,TRBV18
CASSQGQGGFF,TRBJ2-1,TRBV18
CASSARQGGTGELFF,TRBJ2-2,TRBV9
CAWTGGDYGYTF,TRBJ1-2,TRBV30
CASSLSTILTSRGNTGELFF,TRBJ2-2,TRBV5-1
CASSHLVGRDTGELFF,TRBJ2-2,TRBV4-3
CASSLSTVDTQYF,TRBJ2-3,TRBV5-6
CASSVDGEGPDTQYF,TRBJ2-3,TRBV6-5
CAWIERADTQYF,TRBJ2-3,TRBV30
CASSYTHPGASYEQYF,TRBJ2-7,TRBV6-5
CASSMGASGSSEQYF,TRBJ2-7,TRBV19
CASSWQTSGEQYF,TRBJ2-7,TRBV2
CASSLEQVNEKLFF,TRBJ1-4,TRBV7-2
CASTQGGQGDYGYTF,TRBJ1-2,TRBV28
CASSLAGGVAGNTIYF,TRBJ1-3,TRBV5-1
CASSPGLAGGPSYNEQFF,TRBJ2-1,TRBV18
CATSRGRSSAAKNEQFF,TRBJ2-1,TRBV15
CASSPPRSTGELFF,TRBJ2-2,TRBV28
CASSQDKYSGELFF,TRBJ2-2,TRBV4-2
CASSLRLAGEEQFF,TRBJ2-1,TRBV5-1
CASSTLAGVYEQYF,TRBJ2-7,TRBV19
CSVGQLTYSYNEQFF,TRBJ2-1,TRBV29-1
CASSIKGLSRRETQYF,TRBJ2-5,TRBV5-4
CASSPESLTVHGELFF,TRBJ2-2,TRBV10-1
CASSLGSGSPLHF,TRBJ1-6,TRBV6-6
CASSLLASGGTGELFF,TRBJ2-2,TRBV5-1
CASSPGWGTGDNEQYF,TRBJ2-7,TRBV18
CSARYEEQFF,TRBJ2-1,TRBV20-1
CASSMLGRTNTEAFF,TRBJ1-1,TRBV19
CASSTEADTQYF,TRBJ2-3,TRBV18
CASRTGGSGKTQYF,TRBJ2-5,TRBV25-1
CASSYNGRPGDEQYF,TRBJ2-7,TRBV6-5
CASSHGGRMNTEAFF,TRBJ1-1,TRBV23-1
CASRTSGSYTPDTQYF,TRBJ2-3,TRBV19
CAISAFEKSYTGELFF,TRBJ2-2,TRBV10-3
CASSSMSGIYEQYF,TRBJ2-7,TRBV7-3
CASRNAASQETQYF,TRBJ2-5,TRBV5-4
CASSSRDSEGYEQYF,TRBJ2-7,TRBV6-5
CASSLSRGNTIYF,TRBJ1-3,TRBV5-3
CASSPSESPGELFF,TRBJ2-2,TRBV7-2
CASSLPGGAGVGYTF,TRBJ1-2,TRBV28
CASSDPLADPYNEQFF,TRBJ2-1,TRBV7-6